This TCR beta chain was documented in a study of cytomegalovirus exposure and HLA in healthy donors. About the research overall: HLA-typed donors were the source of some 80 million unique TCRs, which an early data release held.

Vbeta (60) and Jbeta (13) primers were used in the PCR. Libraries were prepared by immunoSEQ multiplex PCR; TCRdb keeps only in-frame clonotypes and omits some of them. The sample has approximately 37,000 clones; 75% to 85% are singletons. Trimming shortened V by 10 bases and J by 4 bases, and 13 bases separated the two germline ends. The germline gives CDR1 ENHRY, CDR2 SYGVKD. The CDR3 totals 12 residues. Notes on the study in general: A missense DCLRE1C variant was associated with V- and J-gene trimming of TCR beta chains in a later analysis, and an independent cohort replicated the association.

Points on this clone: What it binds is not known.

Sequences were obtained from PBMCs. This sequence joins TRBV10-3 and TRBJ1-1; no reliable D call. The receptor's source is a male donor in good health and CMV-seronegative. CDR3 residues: CATARESTEAFF. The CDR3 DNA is TGTGCCACCGCCCGGGAGTCCACTGAAGCTTTCTTT.